The 19 T cell receptor beta chains below were found in one sample sequenced in a study of T cell repertoires in ileal Crohn's disease (dated by TCRdb to the late 2010s). Library method: the immunoSEQ multiplex PCR assay. In TCRdb, the immuneACCESS table is reduced to in-frame sequences with V and J assigned. These tables do not hold every clone; where another copy was compared, an unresolved V gene accounts for under half, and the others remain unexplained. In all, the sample holds some 10,000 clones, and around 80% of those were seen once. The biggest ten clones account for more than 15% of the sample. The time point tag for this specimen amounts to: neoterminal ileum biopsy at postoperative endoscopy, about 6 months after surgery. The sample was ileal tissue. These receptors were taken from an adult with Crohn's disease.

A note on this clone: The junction differs from germline at one of its ends, possibly a read error. This chain joins TRBV7-9 and TRBJ2-7; D may be TRBD2 (5 bases). Per germline, CDR1 SEHNR and CDR2 FQNEAQ (reference sequence). The CDR3 consists of 14 residues. The CDR3 DNA reads as TGTGCCGGCAGCCGAGCGGCCCAAGCTGAGGAGCAGTACTTC. Encoded protein: CAGSRAAQAEEQYF.

This chain links TRBV14 with TRBJ2-3, with D hard to call. CDR3 length: 14 amino acids. Trimming shortened V by 0 bases and J by 2 bases, and 6 bases separated the two germline ends. Germline lookup yields CDR1 SGHDN and CDR2 FVKESK. The DNA of the CDR3 is TGTGCCAGCAGCCAAGATATAGTCACAGATACGCAGTATTTT. It codes for CASSQDIVTDTQYF. Using reference TRBV14 and TRBJ2-3 for the parts outside the CDR3, the full variable domain is EAGVTQFPSHSVIEKGQTVTLRCDPISGHDNLYWYRRVMGKEIKFLLHFVKESKQDESGMPNNRFLAERTGGTYSTLKVQPAELEDSGVYFCASSQDIVTDTQYFGPGTRLTVL.

This clone was seen just once. CDR3 amino acids: CASSRGGALSSYEQYF. The DNA of the CDR3 is TGCGCCAGCAGCCGGGGAGGGGCACTCTCCTCCTACGAGCAGTACTTC. The chain is built from TRBV5-1 and TRBJ2-7; 7 nucleotides line up with TRBD2. Germline V gene lookup returns CDR1 SGHRS and CDR2 YFSETQ. Trimming at V came to 4 bases and at J to 0 bases, leaving 10 bases not matched to a gene. This CDR3 spans 16 amino acids.

V and J are TRBV7-8 and TRBJ1-2; the D is unclear. V was pared by 1 base and J by 5 bases, with 11 bases between. CDR3 length equals 14 residues. Germline loops: CDR1 SGHVS, CDR2 FQNEAQ. This chain's CDR3 is CASSLEYNLYGYTF. The CDR3 nucleotides are TGTGCCAGCAGCTTAGAGTACAATTTGTATGGCTACACCTTC.

The rearrangement links TRBV9 to TRBJ2-7; possible D gene TRBD2, 5 bases. Trimming removed 0 bases at V and 0 bases at J, with 7 bases between. Germline CDR1 reads SGDLS; CDR2 reads YYNGEE. The CDR3 runs 14 residues. This chain's CDR3 is CASSVGGDSYEQYF. As DNA, the CDR3 is TGTGCCAGCAGCGTAGGGGGAGACTCCTACGAGCAGTACTTC.

The chain employs TRBV5-1 and TRBJ1-1; D possibly corresponds to TRBD1 (5 bases). V lost 2 bases, J lost 1 base, and 15 bases lay in between. Germline V lookup: CDR1 SGHRS, CDR2 YFSETQ. This CDR3 is 16 amino acids long. The CDR3 DNA is TGCGCCAGCAGCTTAGATTTCCAGGGTCCGAACACTGAAGCTTTCTTT. It yields the protein CASSLDFQGPNTEAFF. Together with reference TRBV5-1 and TRBJ1-1, the CDR3 gives the full variable domain: KAGVTQTPRYLIKTRGQQVTLSCSPISGHRSVSWYQQTPGQGLQFLFEYFSETQRNKGNFPGRFSGRQFSNSRSEMNVSTLELGDSALYLCASSLDFQGPNTEAFFGQGTRLTVV.

The rearrangement uses TRBV7-9 and TRBJ1-4, with D perhaps matching TRBD1 (5 bases). The CDR3 is 16 residues long. Looked up from germline, CDR1 is SEHNR and CDR2 is FQNEAQ (reference sequence). Trimming pared 1 base from V and 6 bases from J, leaving 15 bases between. The CDR3 bases are TGTGCCAGCAGCTTAGAGGCAGGGATTTGGGATGAAAAACTGTTTTTT. Its translation: CASSLEAGIWDEKLFF. The entire variable domain, with the rest obtained from reference TRBV7-9 and TRBJ1-4, is as follows: DTGVSQNPRHKITKRGQNVTFRCDPISEHNRLYWYRQTLGQGPEFLTYFQNEAQLEKSRLLSDRFSAERPKGSFSTLEIQRTEQGDSAMYLCASSLEAGIWDEKLFFGSGTQLSVL.

The chain uses TRBV4-3 and TRBJ1-1; 9 positions match TRBD1. Per germline, CDR1 LGHNA and CDR2 YSLEER. V trimming: 3 bases; J trimming: 2 bases; junction bases outside the gene matches: 1. The CDR3 consists of 14 residues. The DNA for the CDR3 is TGCGCCAGCAGCCAGGGACAGGGAAACACTGAAGCTTTCTTT. This encodes CASSQGQGNTEAFF.

The V and J genes are TRBV28 and TRBJ2-5; 7 bases match TRBD1. CDR3 length equals 15 residues. The germline V gene has CDR1 MDHEN and CDR2 SYDVKM. The V segment lost 10 bases and the J segment 6 bases; nucleotides outside the gene matches: 17. The chain's CDR3 is CATGPWNSGGKTQYF. The CDR3 DNA follows: TGTGCCACCGGCCCGTGGAATTCAGGGGGAAAGACCCAGTACTTC.

The rearrangement links TRBV18 to TRBJ1-1; 7 bases line up with TRBD1. Germline CDR1 and CDR2: KGHSH and LQKENI. Trimming took 4 bases from V and 0 from J; bases not matched to a gene: 5. The length of the CDR3 is 15 residues. CDR3 DNA sequence: TGTGCCAGCTCACGGGACAGTGATATGAACACTGAAGCTTTCTTT. Amino acid sequence: CASSRDSDMNTEAFF.

This chain joins TRBV7-9 and TRBJ2-2; 11 bases match TRBD2. Germline CDR1 reads SEHNR; CDR2 reads FQNEAQ (reference sequence). V was clipped by 4 bases and J by 5 bases; unmatched bases: 0. CDR3 length: 14 amino acids. Here the CDR3 reads CASSWTSGTGELFF. CDR3 nucleotide sequence: TGTGCCAGCAGCTGGACTAGCGGGACCGGGGAGCTGTTTTTT.

The gene calls are TRBV11-2 and TRBJ2-2, with D uncertain. The germline V gene has CDR1 SGHAT and CDR2 FQNNGV. V was shortened by 4 bases and J by 5 bases, with 11 bases between the two germline ends. The CDR3 covers 14 residues. CDR3 DNA sequence: TGTGCCAGCAGCTCCGATAGCCTTACCGGGGAGCTGTTTTTT. It translates to CASSSDSLTGELFF.

The table lists this clone with a few counts. The J gene is TRBJ2-7, the V gene TRBV7-2; 16 bases are a match to TRBD2. The junction had 5 bases not matched to a gene; V was cut back by 6 bases and J by 6 bases. The germline gives CDR1 SGHTA, CDR2 FQGNSA. CDR3 length: 15 residues. The CDR3 DNA is TGTGCCAGCAGGGCGGGACTAGCGGGAGGGGGCGAGCAGTACTTC. Its translation: CASRAGLAGGGEQYF. The full variable domain, completed using reference TRBV7-2 and TRBJ2-7, is GAGVSQSPSNKVTEKGKDVELRCDPISGHTALYWYRQSLGQGLEFLIYFQGNSAPDKSGLPSDRFSAERTGGSVSTLTIQRTQQEDSAVYLCASRAGLAGGGEQYFGPGTRLTVT.

J is TRBJ1-5 and V is TRBV5-6; tentatively, D is TRBD1 (5 bases). The V end was cut by 0 bases, the J end by 1 base, with 5 bases between. Germline V lookup: CDR1 SGHDT, CDR2 YYEEEE. The CDR3 covers 14 residues. The DNA for the CDR3 is TGTGCCAGCAGCTTGGGACAGAGCAATCAGCCCCAGCATTTT. Encoded protein: CASSLGQSNQPQHF.

V and J are TRBV7-2 and TRBJ2-7, with D tentatively TRBD2 (6 bases). The CDR3 is 16 amino acids. The germline CDR1 and CDR2 sequences are SGHTA and FQGNSA. Trimming took 0 bases from V and 3 from J, leaving 15 bases between them. The chain's CDR3 is CASSLAEDGGVYEQYF. CDR3 DNA: TGTGCCAGCAGCTTAGCTGAGGACGGAGGGGTCTACGAGCAGTACTTC.

The chain combines TRBV7-9 with TRBJ2-1; 7 bases align to TRBD1. The CDR3 has 16 amino acids. Germline CDR1 SEHNR, CDR2 FQNEAQ (reference sequence). V lost 5 bases and J lost 4; bases outside the gene matches: 11. The CDR3 loop reads CASSGYRGEGYNEQFF. The CDR3, as DNA: TGTGCCAGCAGCGGATACAGGGGTGAGGGATACAATGAGCAGTTCTTC.

About this clone itself: Additional DNA sequences in this sample encode the identical CDR3. The chain couples TRBV2 to TRBJ1-2; D uncertain. Germline lookup yields CDR1 SNHLY and CDR2 FYNNEI. V lost 2 bases and J 5 bases, leaving 9 bases between the germline ends. The length of the CDR3 is 13 residues. In DNA, the CDR3 is TGTGCCAGCAGTGAACGGCAGGTTTATGGCTACACCTTC. Residues: CASSERQVYGYTF.

This rearrangement joins TRBV19 to TRBJ1-1, with D possibly TRBD1 on 6 matching bases. The CDR3 contains 13 residues. The germline V gene has CDR1 LNHDA and CDR2 SQIVND (reference sequence). V was trimmed by 6 bases and J by 2 bases, leaving 10 bases between them. CDR3 sequence (DNA): TGTGCCAGTAGCCTACAGGGTAACACTGAAGCTTTCTTT. Translation: CASSLQGNTEAFF. The full variable domain, in which reference TRBV19 and TRBJ1-1 provide the parts outside the CDR3, is DGGITQSPKYLFRKEGQNVTLSCEQNLNHDAMYWYRQDPGQGLRLIYYSQIVNDFQKGDIAEGYSVSREKKESFPLTVTSAQKNPTAFYLCASSLQGNTEAFFGQGTRLTVV.

The V gene is TRBV7-9, the J gene TRBJ1-2; D is unresolved. V shed 0 bases and J shed 8 bases, with 13 bases lying between them. This CDR3 is built from 14 residues. The germline V gene encodes CDR1 SEHNR and CDR2 FQNEAQ (reference sequence). CDR3 DNA: TGTGCCAGCAGCTTAGCTAGCCGCGGCCAAGGCTACACCTTC. Protein: CASSLASRGQGYTF. Combining the CDR3 with reference TRBV7-9 and TRBJ1-2 gives the whole variable domain DTGVSQNPRHKITKRGQNVTFRCDPISEHNRLYWYRQTLGQGPEFLTYFQNEAQLEKSRLLSDRFSAERPKGSFSTLEIQRTEQGDSAMYLCASSLASRGQGYTFGSGTRLTVV.